A single sample is the source of the 18 T cell receptor beta chains below, sequenced in a study of siplizumab effects on memory and regulatory T cells. The antigens for these receptors are not known. Clones were read by immunoSEQ multiplex PCR, and TCRdb kept only the in-frame ones, dropping some. This table holds about 14,000 clones, roughly 50% found once. The authors kept the mixed lymphocyte reaction cells in coculture at 37°C for five to six days. Sequencing input: CFSE-low (dividing) CD4+ T cells sorted from an allogeneic mixed lymphocyte reaction. These receptors originate from a human donor in good health; the cells came from an allogeneic mixed lymphocyte reaction.

This clone showed up just a few times. The gene calls are TRBV30 and TRBJ2-1; TRBD2 matches at 9 bases. CDR1 and CDR2 (germline): GTSNPN, SVGIG (reference sequence). The CDR3 extends over 15 amino acids. J lost 9 bases, V lost 3 bases, and 12 bases had no gene match. The CDR3 region is CAWSTYGTSPPEQFF. The CDR3 DNA is TGTGCCTGGAGCACATACGGGACTAGCCCGCCTGAGCAGTTCTTC.

This clone was counted between two and nine times. The V call is TRBV11-2, the J call TRBJ2-1, with 7 bases lining up with TRBD1. V dropped 4 bases and J dropped 0; count of bases not matched to a gene: 3. This CDR3 has 15 residues. The germline CDR1 and CDR2 sequences are SGHAT and FQNNGV. The CDR3: CASSSGQPSYNEQFF. The CDR3 region has the DNA TGTGCCAGCAGCTCGGGACAGCCCTCCTACAATGAGCAGTTCTTC.

This clone showed up just a few times. The genes are TRBV5-1 and TRBJ2-7, with unresolved D. The germline V gene has CDR1 SGHRS and CDR2 YFSETQ. Trimming stripped 2 bases from V and 2 bases from J, with 14 bases between. This CDR3 is built from 15 residues. CDR3 sequence: CASSFFGSMAYEQYF. Written as DNA, the CDR3 is TGCGCCAGCAGCTTCTTCGGGTCAATGGCCTACGAGCAGTACTTC. Full variable domain (outside the CDR3, taken from reference TRBV5-1 and TRBJ2-7): KAGVTQTPRYLIKTRGQQVTLSCSPISGHRSVSWYQQTPGQGLQFLFEYFSETQRNKGNFPGRFSGRQFSNSRSEMNVSTLELGDSALYLCASSFFGSMAYEQYFGPGTRLTVT.

By sample fraction, this clone is medium-sized. The genes are TRBV25-1 and TRBJ1-2; 8 bases fit TRBD1. Trimming removed 3 bases from V and 3 bases from J; junction bases left unmatched: 3. This CDR3 has 14 amino acids. Germline CDR1 is MGHDK and CDR2 is SYGVNS. DNA for the CDR3: TGTGCCAGCAGTGATGCAGGGGGCGACTATGGCTACACCTTC. It specifies CASSDAGGDYGYTF.

Within the sample, this clone is medium-sized. The chain couples TRBV2 to TRBJ1-6, with a possible D match to TRBD1 (6 bases). With 6 bases removed from V and 10 bases from J, the gap between germline ends came to 13 bases. Germline V gives CDR1 SNHLY, CDR2 FYNNEI. CDR3 size: 13 residues. CDR3: CASSYDRNSPLHF. The CDR3, as DNA: TGTGCCAGCAGCTACGACAGGAACTCACCCCTCCACTTT. Full variable domain (remainder filled in from reference TRBV2 and TRBJ1-6): EPEVTQTPSHQVTQMGQEVILRCVPISNHLYFYWYRQILGQKVEFLVSFYNNEISEKSEIFDDQFSVERPDGSNFTLKIRSTKLEDSAMYFCASSYDRNSPLHFGNGTRLTVT.

Worth noting for this clone: An end of the junction differs from the germline gene, which may be a read error. The genes are TRBV7-7 and TRBJ2-5; the D is unclear. The CDR3 contains 15 residues. Germline-derived CDR1 and CDR2 are SSHAT and FNYEAQ (reference sequence). CDR3 bases: TGTGCTAGCAGCATCAATCCTAGTTGGCAAGAGACCCAGTACTTC. Translated: CASSINPSWQETQYF.

J is TRBJ2-2 and V is TRBV2; the D is unclear. This CDR3 is 15 amino acids long. Trimming cost V 7 bases and J 1 base, with 13 bases left between them. From germline, CDR1 is SNHLY and CDR2 FYNNEI. The CDR3 sequence: CASNGPALNTGELFF. The CDR3 nucleotides are TGTGCCAGCAACGGGCCGGCACTGAACACCGGGGAGCTGTTTTTT. Looking up the rest from reference TRBV2 and TRBJ2-2 gives the full variable domain: EPEVTQTPSHQVTQMGQEVILRCVPISNHLYFYWYRQILGQKVEFLVSFYNNEISEKSEIFDDQFSVERPDGSNFTLKIRSTKLEDSAMYFCASNGPALNTGELFFGEGSRLTVL.

This clone was counted a few times. Other nucleotide sequences in the sample specify the same CDR3. This rearrangement joins TRBV11-3 to TRBJ1-2, with D maybe TRBD1 (6 bases). This CDR3 region has 13 residues. Trimming took off 5 bases at V and 2 bases at J, with 9 bases between the two ends. From germline, CDR1 is SGHNT and CDR2 YENEEA. CDR3 loop: CASSPDSNYGYTF. The CDR3 coding sequence is TGTGCCAGCAGCCCGGACAGCAACTATGGCTACACCTTC.

This chain connects TRBV19 to TRBJ2-5; D may be TRBD1 or TRBD2 (6 bases each). Between the trimmed V and J ends, which lost 3 bases and 9 bases, there was a span of 8 bases. The CDR3 covers 11 residues. Germline CDR1 is LNHDA and CDR2 is SQIVND (reference sequence). The CDR3 protein is CASSMEGAQYF. The CDR3 DNA sequence: TGTGCCAGTAGTATGGAGGGGGCCCAGTACTTC. Looking up the rest from reference TRBV19 and TRBJ2-5 gives the full variable domain: DGGITQSPKYLFRKEGQNVTLSCEQNLNHDAMYWYRQDPGQGLRLIYYSQIVNDFQKGDIAEGYSVSREKKESFPLTVTSAQKNPTAFYLCASSMEGAQYFGPGTRLLVL.

This clone appeared once. V is TRBV10-3 and J is TRBJ2-1, with 8 bases fitting TRBD1. V dropped 3 bases and J dropped 9; count of bases not matched to a gene: 13. Looked up from germline, CDR1 is ENHRY and CDR2 is SYGVKD. This CDR3 contains 16 residues. In nucleotides, the CDR3 is TGTGCCATCAGTGATAGTGTACAGGGGGGACAATTTGAGCAGTTCTTC. This codes for CAISDSVQGGQFEQFF.

The gene calls are TRBV6-5 and TRBJ2-5; 7 nucleotides agree with TRBD2. Germline CDR1 reads MNHEY; CDR2 reads SVGAGI. V shed 2 bases, J shed 5 bases, and the junction held 5 bases outside the gene matches. CDR3 length equals 14 residues. CDR3 loop: CASSYRGVGETQYF. DNA of the CDR3: TGTGCCAGCAGTTACCGGGGGGTTGGGGAGACCCAGTACTTC.

The chain has TRBV18 and TRBJ2-5; TRBD1 aligns across 7 bases. CDR1 and CDR2 (germline): KGHSH, LQKENI. CDR3 size: 13 residues. J was trimmed by 4 bases and V by 1 base; bases with no gene match: 0. In nucleotides, the CDR3 is TGTGCCAGCTCACCACGACAGGGAGAGACCCAGTACTTC. Translated: CASSPRQGETQYF.

The chain links TRBV19 to TRBJ1-2; tentatively, D is TRBD1 (5 bases). The ends were cut back, 7 bases at V and 8 bases at J, with 14 bases in the middle. This CDR3 is 12 amino acids long. Per the germline V gene, CDR1 is LNHDA and CDR2 is SQIVND (reference sequence). In nucleotides, the CDR3 is TGTGCCAGTAACCCCCAGGGTGGAGGCTACACCTTC. Residues: CASNPQGGGYTF.

The V and J genes are TRBV6-6 and TRBJ1-2; 9 positions agree with TRBD1. Germline V lookup: CDR1 MNHNY, CDR2 SVGAGI (reference sequence). The V gene end was trimmed by 5 bases and the J gene end by 8 bases; junction bases not matched to a gene: 9. The CDR3 is 14 residues long. The CDR3 protein is CASSLTGGDIGYTF. The CDR3 DNA is TGTGCCAGCAGTCTGACAGGGGGAGATATAGGCTACACCTTC.

This clone is deemed medium-sized (0.01 to 0.1%). V gene TRBV28 combines with J gene TRBJ1-2, with D possibly TRBD1 on 6 matching bases. Germline V gives CDR1 MDHEN, CDR2 SYDVKM. The CDR3 sequence is 13 residues long. The V end lost 3 bases, the J end lost 4 bases, and 9 bases lay between the germline ends. CDR3 bases: TGTGCCAGCAGTTTTGGGGGCGGCTATGGCTACACCTTC. It yields the protein CASSFGGGYGYTF.

This clone was seen a few times. The same CDR3 also results from other DNA sequences found in this sample. The chain recombines TRBV5-1 with TRBJ2-1, with unresolved D. V lost 2 bases to trimming and J lost 0 bases, with 9 bases between them. Germline V gene data show CDR1 as SGHRS and CDR2 as YFSETQ. This CDR3 has 15 amino acids. CDR3: CASSLGQTSYNEQFF. CDR3 in DNA: TGCGCCAGCAGCTTAGGTCAGACCTCCTACAATGAGCAGTTCTTC.

This sequence joins TRBV7-9 and TRBJ1-2, with no clear D. CDR1 is SEHNR and CDR2 is FQNEAQ in the germline V gene (reference sequence). The CDR3 covers 12 residues. Trimming shortened V by 2 bases and J by 4 bases, and 5 bases separated the two germline ends. CDR3 region: CASSLTFYGYTF. DNA for the CDR3: TGTGCCAGCAGCTTAACGTTCTATGGCTACACCTTC.

V usage is TRBV7-2 and J usage is TRBJ1-1, with unresolved D. The ends were cut back, 0 bases at V and 1 base at J, with 9 bases in the middle. Germline-derived CDR1 and CDR2 are SGHTA and FQGNSA. The CDR3 is 15 residues long. The CDR3 DNA is TGTGCCAGCAGCTTAGCACGGACGGCGAACACTGAAGCTTTCTTT. Translated: CASSLARTANTEAFF. The full variable domain, its missing parts supplied by reference TRBV7-2 and TRBJ1-1, is GAGVSQSPSNKVTEKGKDVELRCDPISGHTALYWYRQSLGQGLEFLIYFQGNSAPDKSGLPSDRFSAERTGGSVSTLTIQRTQQEDSAVYLCASSLARTANTEAFFGQGTRLTVV.